What follows are 18 T cell receptor beta chains derived from one specimen sequenced in a study of identical twins. Each CDR3 protein gets one entry after TCRdb re-called the 5' RACE reads with MiXCR. Of around 550,000 distinct CDR3 sequences listed, approximately 14% were seen once; the top ten hold nearly 0.45%. Another study also made use of these data, one on yellow fever vaccine responses in identical twins.

Material for sequencing was CD4+ T cells sorted from blood. These receptors were taken from a woman between 18 and 30 years old in good health.

This clonotype occurred a few times. The V gene is TRBV20-1, the J gene TRBJ2-7, with TRBD2 as a possible D gene (5 bases). The CDR3 is 13 amino acids. Germline V gene data show CDR1 as DFQATT and CDR2 as SNEGSKA (reference sequence). V gave up 2 bases and J gave up 2 bases, with 10 bases separating them. CDR3 nucleotide sequence: TGCAGTGCTAGACCTGGGAGTACCTACGAGCAGTACTTC. This gives the protein CSARPGSTYEQYF.

Only a few counts were recorded for this clonotype. V and J are TRBV28 and TRBJ2-7; D is possibly TRBD1 or TRBD2 (6 bases each). The CDR3 has 17 amino acids. V was cut by 4 bases and J by 5 bases, with 24 bases left in between. Germline CDR1 is MDHEN and CDR2 is SYDVKM. The CDR3 region is CASSSGERVPGRDEQYF. CDR3 DNA: TGTGCCAGCAGTTCAGGGGAGCGGGTTCCAGGTAGGGACGAGCAGTACTTC.

A few counts support this clonotype. The chain links TRBV3-1 to TRBJ2-2; 7 bases line up with TRBD1. V shed 5 bases and J 6 bases; nucleotides not matched to a gene: 9. This CDR3 region has 15 residues. The germline CDR1 and CDR2 sequences are LGHDT and YNNKEL (reference sequence). The DNA for the CDR3 is TGTGCCAGCAGCTTTGCCTGGCAGGGGGCCGGGGAGCTGTTTTTT. Protein product: CASSFAWQGAGELFF.

The chain uses TRBV11-2 and TRBJ2-7; D is perhaps TRBD1 (6 bases). The CDR3 is 14 amino acids. Germline CDR1 is SGHAT and CDR2 is FQNNGV. V was pared by 4 bases and J by 1 base, with 11 bases between. This CDR3 reads CASSWDNPSYEQYF. The CDR3 nucleotides are TGTGCCAGCAGCTGGGACAATCCGTCCTACGAGCAGTACTTC.

V is TRBV5-1 and J is TRBJ2-5; perhaps TRBD1 as D (6 bases). V lost 3 bases to trimming and J lost 5 bases, with 17 bases between them. CDR1 and CDR2 (germline): SGHRS, YFSETQ. The CDR3 consists of 15 residues. In DNA, the CDR3 is TGCGCCAGCAGCTCCTCAGGGGCCCCCATGGAGACCCAGTACTTC. It is translated as CASSSSGAPMETQYF.

The chain couples TRBV29-1 to TRBJ2-5; TRBD2 matches at 13 bases. Trimming at V came to 5 bases and at J to 5 bases, leaving 20 bases not matched to a gene. Germline CDR1 is SQVTM and CDR2 is ANQGSEA. The CDR3 totals 19 residues. The CDR3 here is CSVPAQGTSGNPLAETQYF. In DNA form, the CDR3 reads TGCAGCGTTCCCGCCCAGGGGACTAGCGGGAACCCCTTAGCGGAGACCCAGTACTTC.

Written as DNA, the CDR3 is TGCGCCAGCAGCCCGGTCCTGGGACAGGGGGCTGAAGCTTTCTTT. Translation gives CASSPVLGQGAEAFF. The chain couples TRBV5-1 to TRBJ1-1, with 11 bases that match TRBD1. Germline V gives CDR1 SGHRS, CDR2 YFSETQ. CDR3 length: 15 residues. V shed 4 bases, J shed 6 bases, and the junction held 8 bases outside the gene matches.

The J gene is TRBJ1-1, the V gene TRBV5-1; D is possibly TRBD1 (5 bases). CDR1 SGHRS and CDR2 YFSETQ come from the germline V gene. The CDR3 consists of 14 residues. Trimming pared 4 bases from V and 4 bases from J, leaving 14 bases between. CDR3 loop: CASSPEQVSTEAFF. The CDR3 DNA is TGCGCCAGCAGCCCGGAACAGGTTTCCACTGAAGCTTTCTTT.

In its sample, this clonotype was seen many times. This chain connects TRBV25-1 to TRBJ1-1, with D possibly matching TRBD1 (5 bases). The germline V and J ends were trimmed by 2 bases and 0 bases, with 13 bases remaining between them. Germline CDR1 MGHDK, CDR2 SYGVNS. The CDR3 length is 16 residues. This CDR3 reads CASSEPRGGVNTEAFF. The CDR3 DNA sequence: TGTGCCAGCAGTGAACCGCGGGGAGGGGTGAACACTGAAGCTTTCTTT.

This clonotype was detected a few times. CDR3 in amino acids: CASSQATGYTGELFF. CDR3 DNA: TGTGCCAGCAGCCAAGCGACAGGGTACACCGGGGAGCTGTTTTTT. V and J are TRBV3-1 and TRBJ2-2, with 7 positions matching TRBD1. Per the germline V gene, CDR1 is LGHDT and CDR2 is YNNKEL (reference sequence). The CDR3 totals 15 residues. V was clipped by 1 base and J by 3 bases; unmatched bases: 2.

Only a few counts were recorded for this clonotype. V and J are TRBV7-8 and TRBJ2-1; the match to TRBD2 covers 7 bases. The V gene end was trimmed by 2 bases and the J gene end by 7 bases; junction bases not matched to a gene: 8. CDR1 is SGHVS, CDR2 FQNEAQ, per germline. The CDR3 sequence is 15 residues long. The CDR3: CASSLMAGVINEQFF. CDR3 nucleotide sequence: TGTGCCAGCAGCTTAATGGCGGGAGTTATTAATGAGCAGTTCTTC.

The chain uses TRBV4-2 and TRBJ2-1; 8 nucleotides align to TRBD2. This CDR3 is built from 14 residues. Germline V gene data show CDR1 as LGHNA and CDR2 as YNFKEQ. With 1 base clipped from V and 5 bases from J, the junction kept 1 base outside the gene matches. This CDR3 reads CASSQVGLDNEQFF. The CDR3 nucleotides read TGTGCCAGCAGCCAAGTGGGACTAGACAATGAGCAGTTCTTC.

The V gene is TRBV14, the J gene TRBJ2-2, with 8 bases identical to TRBD1. Per the germline V gene, CDR1 is SGHDN and CDR2 is FVKESK. V trimming: 3 bases; J trimming: 7 bases; junction bases outside the gene matches: 13. This CDR3 comprises 17 residues. CDR3 sequence reads: CASSQWSGGWIGGELFF. CDR3 sequence (DNA): TGTGCCAGCAGCCAGTGGTCAGGGGGCTGGATCGGCGGGGAGCTGTTTTTT.

This clonotype was picked up a small number of times. One junction end disagrees with the germline gene, perhaps due to a read error. V usage is TRBV2 and J usage is TRBJ2-1, with D unclear. Germline lookup yields CDR1 SNHLY and CDR2 FYNNEI. The CDR3 is 15 residues long. CDR3 bases: TGTGCCAGCAGGTTCTCTAGTACCTCCAACAATGAGCAGTTCTTC. Translating it yields CASRFSSTSNNEQFF.

About this clonotype: Mismatch with germline at one junction end may stem from a read error. The rearrangement joins TRBV7-2 to TRBJ2-7; 8 nucleotides match TRBD1. Germline V gene sequence: CDR1 SGHTA, CDR2 FQGNSA. The CDR3 sequence is 15 residues long. CDR3 in amino acids: CASSLVAGGAYEQYF. DNA for the CDR3: TGTGCCAGCAGTTTAGTCGCAGGGGGCGCCTACGAGCAGTACTTC.

The sample holds a few counts of this clonotype. The chain couples TRBV7-8 to TRBJ2-1; D possibly uses TRBD1 or TRBD2 (5 bases each). This CDR3 contains 13 residues. Germline loops: CDR1 SGHVS, CDR2 FQNEAQ. Trimming took off 5 bases at V and 9 bases at J, with 14 bases between the two ends. Here the CDR3 DNA reads TGTGCCAGCAGCGCAGAGGGGTGGGGTGAGCAGTTCTTC. Protein sequence: CASSAEGWGEQFF.

In this sample, this clonotype turned up a few times. The chain joins TRBV6-1 to TRBJ1-4; no clear D. This CDR3 contains 16 residues. The V and J ends lost 4 bases and 0 bases respectively, with 12 bases between them. Germline CDR1 MNHNS, CDR2 SASEGT. As DNA, the CDR3 is TGTGCCAGCAGTGCCGTGGGAGCCGCAACTAATGAAAAACTGTTTTTT. The encoded protein is CASSAVGAATNEKLFF.

The chain employs TRBV10-3 and TRBJ2-3, with unresolved D. From germline, CDR1 is ENHRY and CDR2 SYGVKD. There are 11 residues in the CDR3. Trimming took 6 bases from V and 5 from J, leaving 6 bases between them. As DNA, the CDR3 is TGTGCCATCAGCGGATTAGATACGCAGTATTTT. This gives the protein CAISGLDTQYF.